One and the same sample provided the 18 T cell receptor beta chains below, sequenced in a study of blood T cells in healthy people across ages. A sample-barcoded 5' primer and a J-beta primer mix were used in a second PCR of about 6 to 12 cycles. In TCRdb, the 5' RACE reads were re-called with MiXCR into one record per CDR3 protein. This sample has roughly 2 million distinct CDR3 sequences, with roughly 49% found just once. Sequencing was carried out using blood. These receptors all stem from a woman aged 40 to 50 in good health.

The chain uses TRBV2 and TRBJ1-2; tentative D call: TRBD1 (5 bases). The CDR3 loop spans 15 amino acids. Germline loops: CDR1 SNHLY, CDR2 FYNNEI. V gave up 6 bases and J gave up 0 bases, with 14 bases separating them. The CDR3 DNA is TGTGCCAGCAGGGTGACAGTCCTCCCTAACTATGGCTACACCTTC. It codes for CASRVTVLPNYGYTF.

The CDR3 loop is CASSLDVGSNEQFF. CDR3 sequence (DNA): TGTGCCAGCAGCTTAGATGTAGGGTCCAATGAGCAGTTCTTC. The rearrangement joins TRBV7-2 to TRBJ2-1; no reliable D call. Between the trimmed V and J ends, which lost 1 base and 6 bases, there was a span of 10 bases. CDR3 size: 14 residues. In germline, CDR1 is SGHTA, CDR2 FQGNSA.

This clonotype has just a few counts. The chain employs TRBV5-1 and TRBJ2-5, with D hard to call. CDR1 and CDR2 from the germline V gene are SGHRS and YFSETQ. This CDR3 comprises 15 residues. V gave up 4 bases and J gave up 1 base, with 14 bases separating them. Here the CDR3 DNA reads TGCGCCAGCAGCATTGGCGTGTCCACCCAAGAGACCCAGTACTTC. This gives the protein CASSIGVSTQETQYF.

This chain uses TRBV12-3 or TRBV12-4 with TRBJ2-3; tentatively, D is TRBD2 (5 bases). Between the trimmed V and J ends, which lost 4 bases and 0 bases, there was a span of 8 bases. The CDR3 has 14 residues. The CDR3 DNA sequence: TGTGCCAGCAGTTCGGAGGAAAGCACAGATACGCAGTATTTT. This sequence encodes CASSSEESTDTQYF.

The CDR3 reads CASSSTRNNEQFF. The CDR3 DNA sequence: TGTGCCAGCAGTTCAACAAGAAACAATGAGCAGTTCTTC. This chain joins TRBV27 and TRBJ2-1; unclear D gene. There are 13 residues in the CDR3. The germline V and J ends were trimmed by 4 bases and 5 bases, with 9 bases remaining between them. In germline, CDR1 is MNHEY, CDR2 SMNVEV (reference sequence).

The chain uses TRBV6-6 and TRBJ1-2; maybe TRBD1 (6 bases). The CDR3 loop spans 15 amino acids. Trimming removed 4 bases from V and 8 bases from J, with 20 bases in between. Germline V gives CDR1 MNHNY, CDR2 SVGAGI (reference sequence). The CDR3 bases are TGTGCCAGCAGTTCCGAGCCTACCAGGGGATACGGCTACACCTTC. Encoded protein: CASSSEPTRGYGYTF.

The chain is built from TRBV27 and TRBJ1-2, with TRBD1 matching 9 bases. CDR1 MNHEY and CDR2 SMNVEV come from the germline V gene (reference sequence). The junction had 10 bases not matched to a gene; V was cut back by 5 bases and J by 6 bases. The CDR3 spans 15 residues. The CDR3: CASSLTWGQGNGYTF. As DNA, the CDR3 is TGTGCCAGCAGTCTTACTTGGGGACAGGGAAATGGCTACACCTTC.

This clonotype appeared a few times. The rearrangement uses TRBV27 and TRBJ2-1, with TRBD2 identical over 10 bases. J gave up 3 bases and V 6 bases, and 8 bases lay outside the gene matches. This CDR3 has 16 amino acids. Per germline, CDR1 MNHEY and CDR2 SMNVEV (reference sequence). CDR3 DNA sequence: TGTGCCAGCAGAGTCCTTCTAGCGGGGGACTACAATGAGCAGTTCTTC. Translated, it gives CASRVLLAGDYNEQFF.

V and J are TRBV15 and TRBJ1-2; a weak D match, TRBD1 (6 bases). There are 18 residues in the CDR3. The ends were cut back, 0 bases at V and 2 bases at J, with 19 bases in the middle. Germline CDR1 and CDR2: LNHNV and YYDKDF (reference sequence). The CDR3 coding sequence is TGTGCCACCAGCAGAGATCGAGGACAGAAACCCCTCAACTATGGCTACACCTTC. It codes for CATSRDRGQKPLNYGYTF. Based on the CDR3 plus reference TRBV15 and TRBJ1-2, the full variable domain is DAMVIQNPRYQVTQFGKPVTLSCSQTLNHNVMYWYQQKSSQAPKLLFHYYDKDFNNEADTPDNFQSRRPNTSFCFLDIRSPGLGDTAMYLCATSRDRGQKPLNYGYTFGSGTRLTVV.

A remark on this clonotype: A much larger clonotype is one base distant, so this may be a read error. The chain combines TRBV6-5 with TRBJ2-3, with D uncertain. Trimming took off 7 bases at V and 3 bases at J, with 5 bases between the two ends. CDR1 and CDR2 (germline): MNHEY, SVGAGI. The CDR3 is 11 amino acids. CDR3 bases: TGTGCCAGCACCTTTACAGATACGCAGTATTTT. It is translated as CASTFTDTQYF.

In its sample, this clonotype was seen once. The chain couples TRBV7-9 to TRBJ2-1, with D hard to call. Trimming took off 5 bases at V and 5 bases at J, with 10 bases between the two ends. The V gene's germline CDR1 is SEHNR and CDR2 FQNEAQ (reference sequence). The CDR3 runs to 13 residues. The CDR3 DNA follows: TGTGCCAGCAGCGGTCACAAGGACAATGAGCAGTTCTTC. Its translation: CASSGHKDNEQFF.

The J gene is TRBJ1-1, the V gene TRBV6-5; no reliable D call. Trimming took off 6 bases at V and 7 bases at J, with 9 bases between the two ends. This CDR3 has 11 residues. CDR1 and CDR2 from the germline V gene are MNHEY and SVGAGI. The CDR3 bases are TGTGCCAGCAGGGGAGGGATTGAAGCTTTCTTT. It is translated as CASRGGIEAFF.

J is TRBJ1-1 and V is TRBV7-9; D uncertain. CDR1 is SEHNR and CDR2 is FQNEAQ in the germline V gene (reference sequence). The CDR3 extends over 15 amino acids. V was cut by 1 base and J by 0 bases, with 9 bases left in between. The CDR3 DNA reads as TGTGCCAGCAGCTTAGGGGGTCGGTTGAACACTGAAGCTTTCTTT. The encoded protein is CASSLGGRLNTEAFF.

A few counts support this clonotype. The chain's CDR3 is CATSTALLAKNIQYF. The CDR3 bases are TGTGCCACCAGCACGGCGCTTCTAGCCAAAAACATTCAGTACTTC. V usage is TRBV15 and J usage is TRBJ2-4; no clear D gene. The CDR3 covers 15 residues. V was pared by 4 bases and J by 0 bases, with 10 bases between. The germline V gene has CDR1 LNHNV and CDR2 YYDKDF (reference sequence). Looking up the rest from reference TRBV15 and TRBJ2-4 gives the full variable domain: DAMVIQNPRYQVTQFGKPVTLSCSQTLNHNVMYWYQQKSSQAPKLLFHYYDKDFNNEADTPDNFQSRRPNTSFCFLDIRSPGLGDTAMYLCATSTALLAKNIQYFGAGTRLSVL.

The gene calls are TRBV6-5 and TRBJ2-3; TRBD2 aligns across 7 bases. J gave up 0 bases and V 10 bases, and 10 bases lay outside the gene matches. CDR1 MNHEY and CDR2 SVGAGI come from the germline V gene. The CDR3 totals 15 residues. In DNA form, the CDR3 reads TGTGCCACCAAGGGTGGGAGGGCGAGCACAGATACGCAGTATTTT. Translating gives CATKGGRASTDTQYF.

The genes are TRBV5-6 and TRBJ1-2; TRBD1 agrees at 10 bases. This CDR3 comprises 13 residues. V dropped 4 bases and J dropped 9; count of bases not matched to a gene: 6. Germline values: CDR1 SGHDT, CDR2 YYEEEE. The CDR3 nucleotides read TGTGCCAGCAGCGGGGACAGGGGCAATCGCTACACCTTC. Protein sequence: CASSGDRGNRYTF.

Comments on this clonotype: A much larger clone sits a single nucleotide away, making a read error possible. The chain joins TRBV20-1 to TRBJ2-7, with TRBD2 matching over 13 bases. V shed 5 bases and J 2 bases; nucleotides not matched to a gene: 0. CDR1 DFQATT and CDR2 SNEGSKA come from the germline V gene (reference sequence). The CDR3 is made up of 13 amino acids. The CDR3 is CSAGTSGTYEQYF. DNA of the CDR3: TGCAGTGCTGGGACTAGCGGGACCTACGAGCAGTACTTC.

This chain links TRBV5-1 with TRBJ1-2; tentatively, D is TRBD1 (6 bases). The germline V gene has CDR1 SGHRS and CDR2 YFSETQ. There are 15 residues in the CDR3. Trimming left V 4 bases short and J 9 bases short, with 22 bases between. The CDR3 sequence: CASSATQGSLERYTF. DNA for the CDR3: TGCGCCAGCAGCGCTACCCAGGGGTCCCTGGAGCGCTACACCTTC.